This entry describes one TCR beta chain. This table comes from immunoSEQ multiplex PCR, and its TCRdb copy is limited to in-frame clones, with some not included. This table has over 150,000 clones, over 80% appearing once. These data come from a study of blood T cell repertoires in COVID-19. The V gene's germline CDR1 is MNHEY and CDR2 SVGAGI. The trim removed 5 bases at V and 7 bases at J, leaving 5 bases unmatched. The CDR3 consists of 14 residues. The chain couples TRBV6-5 to TRBJ1-5; 10 bases are a match to TRBD1. The TCR comes from a woman older than 75 with COVID-19, enrolled during active disease. The sample taken for sequencing was peripheral blood. CDR3 residues: CASSPGQGSQPQHF. Written as DNA, the CDR3 is TGTGCCAGCAGTCCGGGACAGGGGAGCCAGCCCCAGCATTTT.